Sequencing of this TCR beta chain was carried out in a study of blood T cell repertoires in COVID-19. Study summary: Sample material is recorded as cDNA or gDNA derived from T cells, B-cell-depleted T cells, or PBMCs.

Recruitment covered about two dozen US areas and drew participants whose ages spanned roughly 18 to 100 years. The CDR3 spans 17 residues. Looked up from germline, CDR1 is SGHRS and CDR2 is YFSETQ. V gave up 1 base and J gave up 0 bases, with 16 bases separating them. The authors' processing: Amplifying reference gene primers gave estimates of nucleated cell counts. TCRdb keeps only in-frame clones here, not all; method: immunoSEQ multiplex PCR. V, J and clone size are those of that table, while D and trimming were read from the DNA. The table includes 430,000 or so clones, over 75% detected once. The TCR comes from a middle-aged woman who had recovered from COVID-19. The chain combines TRBV5-1 with TRBJ1-1; D perhaps matches TRBD1 (6 bases). Sequencing was performed on PBMCs or T cells enriched from blood (not recorded which). The CDR3 DNA reads as TGCGCCAGCAGCTTGATGACAGGCGGGGGGATGAACACTGAAGCTTTCTTT. It translates to CASSLMTGGGMNTEAFF.